Below are 22 T cell receptor beta chains sequenced from a single sample in a study of OX40 agonist ivuxolimab in advanced cancers. Libraries were made using the immunoSEQ multiplex PCR assay. TCRdb obtained this table from immuneACCESS and retained in-frame rearrangements with V and J assigned. These tables miss some clones; where compared with another copy, unresolved V genes account for less than half of the shortfall, and the remainder is unexplained. The sample table records approximately 82,000 clones; around 86% of these occur just once. Approximately 0.54% of the sample is in the top ten clones. The starting material was CD4+ or CD8+ T cells sorted from blood, obtained in a trial of the OX40 agonist ivuxolimab. All receptors come from an adult with an advanced solid tumor such as melanoma, head and neck, liver or kidney cancer.

The rearrangement joins TRBV19 to TRBJ1-5; D not resolved. The germline CDR1 and CDR2 sequences are LNHDA and SQIVND (reference sequence). The CDR3 runs 15 residues. Trimming stripped 2 bases from V and 0 bases from J, with 8 bases between. DNA for the CDR3: TGTGCCAGTAGTATATCCAGTTATAGCAATCAGCCCCAGCATTTT. It codes for CASSISSYSNQPQHF.

The chain has TRBV6-1 and TRBJ2-3; perhaps TRBD2 as D (5 bases). The CDR3 is made up of 13 amino acids. Per germline, CDR1 MNHNS and CDR2 SASEGT. Deletions cut 0 bases from V and 5 bases from J, with 6 bases between. The CDR3 loop is CASSEAAEDTQYF. For the CDR3, the DNA is TGTGCCAGCAGTGAAGCAGCGGAAGATACGCAGTATTTT.

V and J are TRBV5-1 and TRBJ1-4; D unresolved. V was pared by 3 bases and J by 0 bases, with 6 bases between. Looked up from germline, CDR1 is SGHRS and CDR2 is YFSETQ. CDR3 length: 14 residues. The DNA for the CDR3 is TGCGCCAGCAGCTCGGATTCAACTAATGAAAAACTGTTTTTT. Its protein is CASSSDSTNEKLFF.

The chain joins TRBV25-1 to TRBJ2-7; D is perhaps TRBD1 or TRBD2 (5 bases each). Per germline, CDR1 MGHDK and CDR2 SYGVNS. The V end lost 8 bases, the J end lost 2 bases, and 16 bases lay between the germline ends. The CDR3 has 14 amino acids. The CDR3 DNA follows: TGTGCCAGCGAGGTTGAGGGGTTCGCCTACGAGCAGTACTTC. It is translated as CASEVEGFAYEQYF.

This clone was seen a few times. The chain couples TRBV29-1 to TRBJ2-1, with D perhaps TRBD2 (6 bases). Trimming left V 0 bases short and J 0 bases short, with 9 bases between. The CDR3 runs 15 residues. Per the germline V gene, CDR1 is SQVTM and CDR2 is ANQGSEA. The CDR3 DNA reads TGCAGCGTTGAAGATGGGAGGCGCTCCTACAATGAGCAGTTCTTC. Translating gives CSVEDGRRSYNEQFF.

The gene calls are TRBV27 and TRBJ2-7; D gene unclear. Trimming removed 1 base from V and 2 bases from J, with 15 bases in between. CDR1 MNHEY and CDR2 SMNVEV come from the germline V gene (reference sequence). This CDR3 is built from 16 residues. In DNA, the CDR3 is TGTGCCAGCAGTTTATACGGGTGGTATGAAACCTACGAGCAGTACTTC. It specifies CASSLYGWYETYEQYF.

The V and J genes are TRBV6-6 and TRBJ2-6; D is possibly TRBD1 (5 bases). This CDR3 spans 15 amino acids. In germline, CDR1 is MNHNY, CDR2 SVGAGI (reference sequence). Between the trimmed V and J ends, which lost 5 bases and 4 bases, there was a span of 12 bases. Written as DNA, the CDR3 is TGTGCCAGCAGTCCGCAGGGATTCGGGGCCAACGTCCTGACTTTC. Its protein is CASSPQGFGANVLTF.

This clone was seen just once. The V and J genes are TRBV4-1 and TRBJ2-3, with TRBD2 as a possible D gene (5 bases). This CDR3 contains 16 residues. Between the trimmed V and J ends, which lost 2 bases and 5 bases, there was a span of 17 bases. The germline V gene has CDR1 MGHRA and CDR2 YSYEKL. The CDR3 loop reads CASSQRFSGVEDTQYF. DNA of the CDR3: TGCGCCAGCAGCCAAAGATTCTCCGGGGTAGAAGATACGCAGTATTTT.

V and J are TRBV12-5 and TRBJ2-1, with TRBD2 matching over 12 bases. V lost 5 bases to trimming and J lost 4 bases; unmatched junction nucleotides: 3. Looked up from germline, CDR1 is LGHNT and CDR2 is FRNRAP. This CDR3 has 15 amino acids. Here the CDR3 DNA reads TGTGCTAGTGGTCCTGGGACTAGCGGGTACAATGAGCAGTTCTTC. Its translation is CASGPGTSGYNEQFF.

The chain recombines TRBV14 with TRBJ1-1; possible D gene TRBD1, 5 bases. This CDR3 is 14 amino acids long. Germline assignment: CDR1 SGHDN and CDR2 FVKESK. V shed 4 bases and J shed 0 bases, with 9 bases lying between them. CDR3 residues: CASSPPGMNTEAFF. The CDR3 coding sequence is TGTGCCAGCAGCCCCCCAGGGATGAACACTGAAGCTTTCTTT.

Only one count was recorded for this clone. This rearrangement joins TRBV19 to TRBJ2-3; D is unresolved. This CDR3 spans 12 amino acids. With 4 bases removed from V and 3 bases from J, the gap between germline ends came to 5 bases. Germline values: CDR1 LNHDA, CDR2 SQIVND (reference sequence). The CDR3 spells CASSRQTDTQYF. The DNA for the CDR3 is TGTGCCAGTAGTAGACAAACAGATACGCAGTATTTT.

This clone was picked up a small number of times. The CDR3 bases are TGTGCCACCAGCAGATCCCTTAACTCTGGGGCCAACGTCCTGACTTTC. As protein: CATSRSLNSGANVLTF. The genes are TRBV15 and TRBJ2-6; D is unclear. The germline V gene has CDR1 LNHNV and CDR2 YYDKDF (reference sequence). The V and J ends lost 2 bases and 0 bases respectively, with 8 bases between them. This CDR3 is built from 16 residues.

The genes are TRBV6-1 and TRBJ1-1; D gene unclear. The germline CDR1 and CDR2 sequences are MNHNS and SASEGT. Trimming shortened V by 4 bases and J by 8 bases, and 5 bases separated the two germline ends. This CDR3 has 10 amino acids. The CDR3 loop is CASSVGEAFF. Here the CDR3 DNA reads TGTGCCAGCAGTGTTGGGGAAGCTTTCTTT.

The chain employs TRBV27 and TRBJ2-2; D call uncertain. From germline, CDR1 is MNHEY and CDR2 SMNVEV (reference sequence). The CDR3 length is 12 residues. Trimming removed 4 bases at V and 4 bases at J, with 4 bases between. The CDR3 DNA reads as TGTGCCAGCAGTTACCTCACCGGGGAGCTGTTTTTT. Its protein product is CASSYLTGELFF.

This chain uses TRBV11-2 with TRBJ2-7, with TRBD2 matching over 8 bases. CDR1 is SGHAT, CDR2 FQNNGV, per germline. This CDR3 has 15 residues. With 0 bases clipped from V and 2 bases from J, the junction kept 3 bases outside the gene matches. The CDR3 region is CASSLESGRPYEQYF. In DNA form, the CDR3 reads TGTGCCAGCAGCTTAGAAAGCGGGAGACCCTACGAGCAGTACTTC. The full variable domain, its missing parts supplied by reference TRBV11-2 and TRBJ2-7, is EAGVAQSPRYKIIEKRQSVAFWCNPISGHATLYWYQQILGQGPKLLIQFQNNGVVDDSQLPKDRFSAERLKGVDSTLKIQPAKLEDSAVYLCASSLESGRPYEQYFGPGTRLTVT.

CDR3 amino acids: CASSPWGGDEKLFF. CDR3 bases: TGTGCCAGCAGTCCCTGGGGAGGTGATGAAAAACTGTTTTTT. The chain links TRBV27 to TRBJ1-4; D call uncertain. Trimming stripped 5 bases from V and 6 bases from J, with 13 bases between. This CDR3 has 14 amino acids. Germline values: CDR1 MNHEY, CDR2 SMNVEV (reference sequence).

The DNA of the CDR3 is TGTGCCAGCAACTTCCAGGGACCAGAGACCCAGTACTTC. This encodes CASNFQGPETQYF. The J gene is TRBJ2-5, the V gene TRBV2, with D perhaps TRBD1 or TRBD2 (5 bases each). CDR1 is SNHLY and CDR2 is FYNNEI in the germline V gene. This CDR3 is 13 amino acids long. The V and J ends lost 7 bases and 4 bases respectively, with 13 bases between them.

The chain carries TRBV11-2 and TRBJ1-2, with 7 bases identical to TRBD1. Trimming cost V 6 bases and J 6 bases; bases outside gene matches: 13. The CDR3 runs to 15 residues. Germline V gives CDR1 SGHAT, CDR2 FQNNGV. CDR3 sequence reads: CASSLRQGRTNGYTF. DNA for the CDR3: TGTGCCAGCAGTCTGCGACAGGGACGGACTAATGGCTACACCTTC.

The chain couples TRBV28 to TRBJ1-2; D gene ambiguous. Trimming took 3 bases from V and 5 from J, leaving 13 bases between them. Per germline, CDR1 MDHEN and CDR2 SYDVKM. The CDR3 runs to 14 residues. The CDR3 DNA reads as TGTGCCAGCAGTTTTCCGGGCCATTTTTATGGCTACACCTTC. Encoded protein: CASSFPGHFYGYTF.

This clone has a single count. The rearrangement links TRBV4-3 to TRBJ2-3; 8 bases line up with TRBD1. This CDR3 has 18 amino acids. J lost 3 bases, V lost 4 bases, and 15 bases had no gene match. The germline V gene encodes CDR1 LGHNA and CDR2 YSLEER. CDR3 nucleotides: TGCGCCAGCAGCCCCAAGGGTGGTAGACAGGGGAGAACAGATACGCAGTATTTT. Protein: CASSPKGGRQGRTDTQYF.

CDR3 protein: CASSLGTGDSPLHF. CDR3 nucleotide sequence: TGTGCCAGCAGCCTCGGGACAGGGGATTCACCCCTCCACTTT. This chain joins TRBV7-6 and TRBJ1-6, with 10 bases matching TRBD1. Per the germline V gene, CDR1 is SGHVS and CDR2 is FNYEAQ. The J segment lost 8 bases and the V segment lost 5 bases, leaving 3 bases of the junction unmatched. The CDR3 is made up of 14 amino acids.

J is TRBJ2-2 and V is TRBV6-5; 10 bases agree with TRBD1. The CDR3 has 14 residues. Germline V gene lookup returns CDR1 MNHEY and CDR2 SVGAGI. V trimming: 4 bases; J trimming: 7 bases; junction bases outside the gene matches: 3. This CDR3 reads CASSLTGGRGELFF. The CDR3 DNA follows: TGTGCCAGCAGTTTGACAGGGGGCCGCGGGGAGCTGTTTTTT.